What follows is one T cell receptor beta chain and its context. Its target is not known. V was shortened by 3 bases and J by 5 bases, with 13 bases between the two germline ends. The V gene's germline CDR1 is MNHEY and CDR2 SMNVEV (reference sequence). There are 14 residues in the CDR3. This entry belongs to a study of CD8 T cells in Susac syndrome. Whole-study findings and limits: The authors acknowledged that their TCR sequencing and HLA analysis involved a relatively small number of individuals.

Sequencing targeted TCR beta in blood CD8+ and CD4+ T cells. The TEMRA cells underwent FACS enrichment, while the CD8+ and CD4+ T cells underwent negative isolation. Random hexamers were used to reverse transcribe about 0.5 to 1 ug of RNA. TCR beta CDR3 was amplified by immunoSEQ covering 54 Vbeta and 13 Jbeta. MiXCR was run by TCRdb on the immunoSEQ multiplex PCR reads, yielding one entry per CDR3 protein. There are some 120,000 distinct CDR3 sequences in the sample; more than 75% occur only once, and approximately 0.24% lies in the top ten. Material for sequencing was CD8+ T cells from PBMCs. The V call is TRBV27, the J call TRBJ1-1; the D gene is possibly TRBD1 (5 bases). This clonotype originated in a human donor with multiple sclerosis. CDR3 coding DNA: TGTGCCAGCAGTTTGGTGCGGGGCGGGACTGAAGCTTTCTTT. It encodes CASSLVRGGTEAFF.